These 3 T cell receptor beta chains came from one sample sequenced in a study of T cells in localized non-small cell lung cancer. The protocol was immunoSEQ multiplex PCR, while the TCRdb copy is restricted to in-frame clones and leaves out a portion. The sample holds around 3,600 clones; 24% are singletons and the top ten take about 19%. The source material was lung tumor tissue, sampled before any cancer treatment. These receptors were collected from a man aged 40 to 75 with stage II squamous cell lung carcinoma.

The chain joins TRBV6-8 to TRBJ1-1, with unresolved D. Germline lookup yields CDR1 MNHGY and CDR2 SAAAGT. The CDR3 covers 16 residues. V shed 4 bases and J shed 0 bases, with 15 bases lying between them. CDR3 in DNA: TGTGCCAGCAGTTCTTCTCGAGGGATGCTGAACACTGAAGCTTTCTTT. Translated, it gives CASSSSRGMLNTEAFF.

This clone has a count of ten or more. This chain uses TRBV11-3 with TRBJ2-1; 14 positions match TRBD2. The J segment lost 8 bases and the V segment lost 5 bases, leaving 11 bases of the junction unmatched. This CDR3 comprises 17 residues. In germline, CDR1 is SGHNT, CDR2 YENEEA. DNA of the CDR3: TGTGCCAGCAGCCGATCAGGGACTAGCGGGAGTAGGTATGAGCAGTTCTTC. Translating gives CASSRSGTSGSRYEQFF.

The V gene is TRBV6-8, the J gene TRBJ2-5; 9 bases map to TRBD2. Germline assignment: CDR1 MNHGY and CDR2 SAAAGT. Unmatched junction bases numbered 11, after V lost 5 bases and J lost 4 bases. This CDR3 has 16 amino acids. The CDR3 coding sequence is TGTGCCAGCAGTACGCCCTATAGCGGGAGAAGAGAGACCCAGTACTTC. Protein product: CASSTPYSGRRETQYF.